This T cell receptor (beta chain) was recorded in a study of blood T cell repertoires in COVID-19. Study-level background: Whether acute or convalescent, the COVID-19 samples came from the United States, Italy and Spain.

J gave up 1 base and V 9 bases, and 3 bases lay outside the gene matches. CDR3 length equals 13 residues. The protocol was immunoSEQ multiplex PCR, while the TCRdb copy is restricted to in-frame clones and leaves out a portion. This table has 220,000 or so clones, roughly 84% appearing once. This receptor was taken from a woman aged 55-70 years who had recovered from COVID-19. Sequenced input: peripheral blood. The genes are TRBV12-3 or TRBV12-4 and TRBJ2-5, with 9 positions matching TRBD2. Here the CDR3 reads CASSGGFQETQYF. DNA of the CDR3: TGTGCCAGTAGCGGGGGTTTCCAAGAGACCCAGTACTTC.